This T cell receptor (beta chain) was recorded in a study of cytomegalovirus exposure and HLA in healthy donors. As for the study in general: Earlier, 150 million to 200 million T cells were analyzed, and more than 100 million unique TCR beta sequences were found among them.

Between the trimmed V and J ends, which lost 5 bases and 5 bases, there was a span of 16 bases. CDR3 length: 15 amino acids. Germline CDR1 SGHVS, CDR2 FQNEAQ. Use of 60 Vbeta and 13 Jbeta primers characterized the PCR. Produced via immunoSEQ multiplex PCR; TCRdb's table is partial and in-frame only. Of 150,000 to 200,000 clones listed, approximately 81% are singletons. Sequenced input: PBMCs. This TCR came from a woman aged 45-65 years in good health and CMV-seronegative. This chain connects TRBV7-8 to TRBJ2-1; TRBD1 might be the D (7 bases). The CDR3 DNA follows: TGTGCCAGCAGCGCCCTAGGGGGGACAGACAATGAGCAGTTCTTC. Translated, it gives CASSALGGTDNEQFF. The full variable domain, with the rest looked up from reference TRBV7-8 and TRBJ2-1, is GAGVSQSPRYKVAKRGQDVALRCDPISGHVSLFWYQQALGQGPEFLTYFQNEAQLDKSGLPSDRFFAERPEGSVSTLKIQRTQQEDSAVYLCASSALGGTDNEQFFGPGTRLTVL.